One and the same sample provided the 4 T cell receptor beta chains below, sequenced in a study of T cells after posttransplantation cyclophosphamide. Libraries were prepared by immunoSEQ multiplex PCR; TCRdb keeps only in-frame clonotypes and omits some of them. The sample lists about 32,000 clones; around 90% were seen once. Sequencing was done on a sample of PBMCs. The receptors were sampled from a woman aged 40 to 55 with a blood cancer, CMV-positive, and with a related stem cell donor.

V usage is TRBV5-1 and J usage is TRBJ1-6; the match to TRBD1 covers 12 bases. Trimming removed 4 bases from V and 0 bases from J; junction bases left unmatched: 5. There are 18 residues in the CDR3. Germline CDR1 is SGHRS and CDR2 is YFSETQ. CDR3 DNA: TGCGCCAGCAGCGCCGGGACAGGGGGCGCCTCCTATAATTCACCCCTCCACTTT. Protein sequence: CASSAGTGGASYNSPLHF.

The genes are TRBV12-5 and TRBJ1-2, with D maybe TRBD1 (6 bases). Trimming stripped 0 bases from V and 8 bases from J, with 10 bases between. From germline, CDR1 is LGHNT and CDR2 FRNRAP. The CDR3 covers 13 residues. Written as DNA, the CDR3 is TGTGCTAGTGGTTTGGTAGGGGGTAGGGGCTACACCTTC. It translates to CASGLVGGRGYTF. The entire variable domain, with the rest obtained from reference TRBV12-5 and TRBJ1-2, is as follows: DARVTQTPRHKVTEMGQEVTMRCQPILGHNTVFWYRQTMMQGLELLAYFRNRAPLDDSGMPKDRFSAEMPDATLATLKIQPSEPRDSAVYFCASGLVGGRGYTFGSGTRLTVV.

The genes are TRBV7-2 and TRBJ2-5; the match to TRBD2 covers 8 bases. V was clipped by 1 base and J by 2 bases; unmatched bases: 9. This CDR3 comprises 17 residues. Germline V CDR1 and CDR2: SGHTA, FQGNSA. CDR3 in amino acids: CASSLEAGGVLQETQYF. In DNA, the CDR3 is TGTGCCAGCAGCTTAGAGGCCGGGGGGGTCCTACAAGAGACCCAGTACTTC.

CDR3 in DNA: TGTGCCAGCATTCCGGAGGGAGGTCGTATGAACACTGAAGCTTTCTTT. This encodes CASIPEGGRMNTEAFF. This chain uses TRBV25-1 with TRBJ1-1; unclear D gene. Trimming took 7 bases from V and 0 from J, leaving 18 bases between them. The CDR3 length is 16 residues. Germline V gives CDR1 MGHDK, CDR2 SYGVNS.